Below, one T cell receptor (beta chain) is given with its context. The data were obtained in a study of blood T cell repertoires in COVID-19. Method: immunoSEQ multiplex PCR; TCRdb's copy keeps in-frame clones and lacks some. The sample includes tens of thousands of clones, approximately 78% of them seen just once. The V end was cut by 4 bases, the J end by 4 bases, with 18 bases between. From germline, CDR1 is SGHTS and CDR2 YDEGEE. The CDR3 is 16 amino acids. The sequence came from a man between 60 and 75 years old with COVID-19, enrolled during active disease. Sequencing input: peripheral blood. The V gene is TRBV5-8, the J gene TRBJ1-5, with a possible D match to TRBD1 (6 bases). The CDR3 bases are TGTGCCAGCAGCATTGGATCCGGGACAAGTAATCAGCCCCAGCATTTT. This translates into CASSIGSGTSNQPQHF.